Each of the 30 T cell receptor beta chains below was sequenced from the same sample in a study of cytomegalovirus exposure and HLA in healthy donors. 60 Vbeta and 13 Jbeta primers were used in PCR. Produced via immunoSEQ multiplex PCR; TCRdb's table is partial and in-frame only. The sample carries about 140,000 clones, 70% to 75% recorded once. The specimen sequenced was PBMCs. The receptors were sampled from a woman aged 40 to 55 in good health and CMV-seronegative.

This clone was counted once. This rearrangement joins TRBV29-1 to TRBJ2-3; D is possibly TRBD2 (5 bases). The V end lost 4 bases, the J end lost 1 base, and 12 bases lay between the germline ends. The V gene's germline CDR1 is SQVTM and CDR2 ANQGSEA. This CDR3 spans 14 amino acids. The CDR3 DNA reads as TGCAGCGTTGCAGTGAGCGGCCGCACAGATACGCAGTATTTT. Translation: CSVAVSGRTDTQYF.

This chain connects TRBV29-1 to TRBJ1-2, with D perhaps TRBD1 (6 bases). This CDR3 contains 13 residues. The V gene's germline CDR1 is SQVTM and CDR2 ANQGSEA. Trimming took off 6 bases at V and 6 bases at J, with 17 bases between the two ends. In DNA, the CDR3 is TGCAGCGTCAGAGGGGTGGGGGCGAATGGCTACACCTTC. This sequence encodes CSVRGVGANGYTF.

In DNA form, the CDR3 reads TGCGCCAGCAGCCAAGAGGGCAGGACAGGGCGACCTAACTATGGCTACACCTTC. It codes for CASSQEGRTGRPNYGYTF. V usage is TRBV4-1 and J usage is TRBJ1-2; 8 nucleotides match TRBD1. Germline V gene lookup returns CDR1 MGHRA and CDR2 YSYEKL. V shed 0 bases, J shed 0 bases, and the junction held 9 bases outside the gene matches. The CDR3 runs to 18 residues.

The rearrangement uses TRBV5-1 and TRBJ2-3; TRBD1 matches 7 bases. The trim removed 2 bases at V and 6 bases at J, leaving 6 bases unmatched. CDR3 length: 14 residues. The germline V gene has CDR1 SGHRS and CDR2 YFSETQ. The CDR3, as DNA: TGCGCCAGCAGCTTCGGGACAGCCGGGGATACGCAGTATTTT. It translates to CASSFGTAGDTQYF.

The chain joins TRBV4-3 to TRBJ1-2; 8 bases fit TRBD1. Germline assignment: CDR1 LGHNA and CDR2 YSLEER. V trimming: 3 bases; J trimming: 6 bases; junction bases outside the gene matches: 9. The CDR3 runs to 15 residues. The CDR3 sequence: CASSQVTGVGHGYTF. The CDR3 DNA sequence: TGCGCCAGCAGCCAGGTGACAGGGGTAGGGCATGGCTACACCTTC.

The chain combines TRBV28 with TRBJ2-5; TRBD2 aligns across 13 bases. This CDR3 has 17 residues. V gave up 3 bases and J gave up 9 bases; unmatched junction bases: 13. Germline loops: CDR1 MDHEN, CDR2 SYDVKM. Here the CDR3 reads CASSFWTSGGPQGAQYF. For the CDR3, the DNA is TGTGCCAGCAGTTTCTGGACTAGCGGGGGACCGCAAGGGGCCCAGTACTTC.

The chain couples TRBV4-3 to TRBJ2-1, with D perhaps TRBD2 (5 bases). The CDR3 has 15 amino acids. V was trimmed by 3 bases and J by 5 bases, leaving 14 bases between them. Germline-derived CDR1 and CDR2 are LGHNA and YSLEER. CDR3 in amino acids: CASSQWLANNNEQFF. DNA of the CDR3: TGCGCCAGCAGCCAGTGGCTAGCAAACAACAATGAGCAGTTCTTC.

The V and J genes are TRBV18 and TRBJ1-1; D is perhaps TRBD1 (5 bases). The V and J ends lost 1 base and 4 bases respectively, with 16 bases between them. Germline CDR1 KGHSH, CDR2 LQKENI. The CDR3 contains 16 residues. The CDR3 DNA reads TGTGCCAGCTCACCACAGCGTCCGCAGGGAGGCACTGAAGCTTTCTTT. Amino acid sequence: CASSPQRPQGGTEAFF. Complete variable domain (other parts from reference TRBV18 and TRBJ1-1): NAGVMQNPRHLVRRRGQEARLRCSPMKGHSHVYWYRQLPEEGLKFMVYLQKENIIDESGMPKERFSAEFPKEGPSILRIQQVVRGDSAAYFCASSPQRPQGGTEAFFGQGTRLTVV.

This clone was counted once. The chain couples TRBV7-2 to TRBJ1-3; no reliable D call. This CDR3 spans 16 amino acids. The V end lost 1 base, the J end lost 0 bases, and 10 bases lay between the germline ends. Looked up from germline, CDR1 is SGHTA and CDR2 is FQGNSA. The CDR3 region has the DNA TGTGCCAGCAGCTTAGAACTGTGGAGCTCTGGAAACACCATATATTTT. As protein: CASSLELWSSGNTIYF.

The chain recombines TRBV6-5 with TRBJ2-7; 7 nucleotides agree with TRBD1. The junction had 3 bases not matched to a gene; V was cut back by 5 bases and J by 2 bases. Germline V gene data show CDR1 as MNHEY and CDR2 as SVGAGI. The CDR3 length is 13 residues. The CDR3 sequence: CASSPGTAYEQYF. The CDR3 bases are TGTGCCAGCAGTCCCGGGACAGCCTACGAGCAGTACTTC.

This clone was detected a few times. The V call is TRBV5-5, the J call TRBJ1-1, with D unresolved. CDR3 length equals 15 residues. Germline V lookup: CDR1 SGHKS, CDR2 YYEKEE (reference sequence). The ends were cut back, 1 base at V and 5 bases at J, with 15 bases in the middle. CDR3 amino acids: CASSLWGPTGTEAFF. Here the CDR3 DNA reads TGTGCCAGCAGCTTGTGGGGTCCAACGGGGACTGAAGCTTTCTTT.

The CDR3 region has the DNA TGTGCCATCAGTGAGTCGGGACAGATCAATCAGCCCCAGCATTTT. It codes for CAISESGQINQPQHF. The chain couples TRBV10-3 to TRBJ1-5, with 7 bases that match TRBD1. Trimming cost V 0 bases and J 3 bases; bases outside gene matches: 2. Germline assignment: CDR1 ENHRY and CDR2 SYGVKD. The CDR3 has 15 residues.

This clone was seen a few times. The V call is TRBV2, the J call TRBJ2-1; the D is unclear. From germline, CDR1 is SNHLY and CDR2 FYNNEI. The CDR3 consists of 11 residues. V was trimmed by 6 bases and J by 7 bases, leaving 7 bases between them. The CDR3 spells CASSPLNEQFF. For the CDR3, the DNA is TGTGCCAGCAGCCCTCTAAATGAGCAGTTCTTC.

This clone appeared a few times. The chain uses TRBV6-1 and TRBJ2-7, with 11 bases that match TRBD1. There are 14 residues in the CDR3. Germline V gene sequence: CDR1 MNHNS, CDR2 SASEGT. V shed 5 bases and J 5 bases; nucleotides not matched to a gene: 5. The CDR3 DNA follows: TGTGCCAGCAGTAAACGGACAGGGGGCGACGAGCAGTACGTC. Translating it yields CASSKRTGGDEQYV.

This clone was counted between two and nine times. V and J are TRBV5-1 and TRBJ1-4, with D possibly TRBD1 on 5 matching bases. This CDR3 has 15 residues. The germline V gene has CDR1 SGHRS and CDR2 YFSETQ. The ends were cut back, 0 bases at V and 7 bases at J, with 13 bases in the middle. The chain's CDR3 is CASSLAGGSSEKLFF. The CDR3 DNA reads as TGCGCCAGCAGCTTGGCCGGGGGGTCCAGTGAAAAACTGTTTTTT. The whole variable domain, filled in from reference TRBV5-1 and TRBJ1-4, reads KAGVTQTPRYLIKTRGQQVTLSCSPISGHRSVSWYQQTPGQGLQFLFEYFSETQRNKGNFPGRFSGRQFSNSRSEMNVSTLELGDSALYLCASSLAGGSSEKLFFGSGTQLSVL.

This CDR3 reads CASSPDLGGQETQYF. CDR3 in DNA: TGTGCCAGCAGCCCCGATTTGGGGGGGCAAGAGACCCAGTACTTC. This chain links TRBV2 with TRBJ2-5; TRBD2 aligns across 7 bases. The CDR3 is made up of 15 amino acids. The V gene end was trimmed by 6 bases and the J gene end by 2 bases; junction bases not matched to a gene: 9. From germline, CDR1 is SNHLY and CDR2 FYNNEI.

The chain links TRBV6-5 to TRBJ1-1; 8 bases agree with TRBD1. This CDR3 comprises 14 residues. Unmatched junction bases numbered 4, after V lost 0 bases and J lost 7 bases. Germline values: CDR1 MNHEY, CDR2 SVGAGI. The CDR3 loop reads CASSYSPGQVEAFF. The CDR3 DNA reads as TGTGCCAGCAGTTACTCGCCGGGACAGGTTGAAGCTTTCTTT.

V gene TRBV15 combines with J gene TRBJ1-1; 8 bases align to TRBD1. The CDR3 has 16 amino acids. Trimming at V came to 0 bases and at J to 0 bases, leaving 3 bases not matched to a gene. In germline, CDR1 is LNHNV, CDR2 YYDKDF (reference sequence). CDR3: CATSRDRGQVNTEAFF. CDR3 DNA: TGTGCCACCAGCAGAGACAGGGGGCAGGTGAACACTGAAGCTTTCTTT.

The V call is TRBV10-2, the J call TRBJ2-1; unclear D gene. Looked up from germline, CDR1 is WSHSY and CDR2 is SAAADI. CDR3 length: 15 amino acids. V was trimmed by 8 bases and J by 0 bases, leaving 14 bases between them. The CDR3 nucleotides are TGCGCCAGCCGCGGAGAACGAGGCTCCTACAATGAGCAGTTCTTC. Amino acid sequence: CASRGERGSYNEQFF.

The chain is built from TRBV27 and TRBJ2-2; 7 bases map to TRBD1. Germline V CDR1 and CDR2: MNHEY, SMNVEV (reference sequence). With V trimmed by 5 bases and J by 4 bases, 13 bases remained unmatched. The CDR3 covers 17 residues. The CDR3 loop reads CASSLTRQGLATGELFF. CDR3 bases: TGTGCCAGCAGTCTGACCCGACAGGGTTTGGCCACCGGGGAGCTGTTTTTT.

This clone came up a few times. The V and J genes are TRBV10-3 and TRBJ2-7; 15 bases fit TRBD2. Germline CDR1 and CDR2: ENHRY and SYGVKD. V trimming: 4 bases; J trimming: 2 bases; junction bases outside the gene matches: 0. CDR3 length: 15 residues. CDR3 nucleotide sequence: TGTGCCATCAGTGGGACTAGCGGGGGGGCCTACGAGCAGTACTTC. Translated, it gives CAISGTSGGAYEQYF.

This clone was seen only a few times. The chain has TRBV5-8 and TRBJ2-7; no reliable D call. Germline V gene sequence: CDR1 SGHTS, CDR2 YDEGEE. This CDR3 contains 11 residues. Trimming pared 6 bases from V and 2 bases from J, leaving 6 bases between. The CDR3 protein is CASIPTYEQYF. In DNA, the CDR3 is TGTGCCAGCATCCCCACCTACGAGCAGTACTTC.

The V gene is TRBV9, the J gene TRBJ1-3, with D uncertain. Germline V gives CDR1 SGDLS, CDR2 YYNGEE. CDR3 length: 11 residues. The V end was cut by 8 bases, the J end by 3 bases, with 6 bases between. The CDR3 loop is CASSFGNTIYF. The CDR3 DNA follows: TGTGCCAGTTCCTTTGGAAACACCATATATTTT.

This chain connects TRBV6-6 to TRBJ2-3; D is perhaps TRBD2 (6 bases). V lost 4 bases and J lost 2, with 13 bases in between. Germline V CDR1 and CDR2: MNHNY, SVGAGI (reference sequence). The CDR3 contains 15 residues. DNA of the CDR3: TGTGCCAGCAGTTCCCAGCGGGTCTCCACAGATACGCAGTATTTT. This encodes CASSSQRVSTDTQYF.

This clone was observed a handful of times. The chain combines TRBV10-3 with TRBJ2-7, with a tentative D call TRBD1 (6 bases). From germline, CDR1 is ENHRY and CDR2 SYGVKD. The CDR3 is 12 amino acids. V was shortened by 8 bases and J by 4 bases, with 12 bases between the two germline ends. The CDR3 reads CAISEQGYEQYV. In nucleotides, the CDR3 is TGTGCCATCTCGGAACAGGGATACGAGCAGTACGTC.

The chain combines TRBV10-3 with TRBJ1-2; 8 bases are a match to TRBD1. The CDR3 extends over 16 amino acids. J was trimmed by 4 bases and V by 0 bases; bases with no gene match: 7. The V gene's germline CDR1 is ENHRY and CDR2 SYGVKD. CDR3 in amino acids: CAISESNTGGGYGYTF. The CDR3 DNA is TGTGCCATCAGTGAGTCGAATACAGGGGGAGGCTATGGCTACACCTTC.

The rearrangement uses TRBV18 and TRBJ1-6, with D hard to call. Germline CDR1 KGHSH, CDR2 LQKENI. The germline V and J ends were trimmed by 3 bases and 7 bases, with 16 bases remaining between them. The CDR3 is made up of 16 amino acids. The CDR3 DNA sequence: TGTGCCAGCTCACCGCGGATCCTCGACTCGAATTCACCCCTCCACTTT. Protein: CASSPRILDSNSPLHF.

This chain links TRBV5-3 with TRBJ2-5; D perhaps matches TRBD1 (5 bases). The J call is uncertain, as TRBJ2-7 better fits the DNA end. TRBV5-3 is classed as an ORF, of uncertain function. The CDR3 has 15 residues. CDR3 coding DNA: TGTGCCAGAAGCCCTCGGTCCAGGGTTCCCTACGAGCAGTACTTC. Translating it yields CARSPRSRVPYEQYF.

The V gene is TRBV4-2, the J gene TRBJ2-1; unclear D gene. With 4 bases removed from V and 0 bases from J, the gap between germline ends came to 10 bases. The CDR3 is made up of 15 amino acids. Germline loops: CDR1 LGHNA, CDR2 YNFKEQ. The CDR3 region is CASSPLPSSYNEQFF. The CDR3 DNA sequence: TGTGCCAGCAGCCCACTACCCAGCTCCTACAATGAGCAGTTCTTC.

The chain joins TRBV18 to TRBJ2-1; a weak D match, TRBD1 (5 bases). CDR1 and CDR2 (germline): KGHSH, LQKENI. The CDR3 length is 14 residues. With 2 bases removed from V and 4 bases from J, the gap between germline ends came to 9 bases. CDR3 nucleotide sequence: TGTGCCAGCTCACCAGACAGCAATTACAATGAGCAGTTCTTC. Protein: CASSPDSNYNEQFF.